This passage covers 12 T cell receptor beta chains from one sample sequenced in a study of T-cell reconstitution after alpha-beta-depleted transplantation in children. Preparing the TCRbeta library involved the use of unique molecular identifiers. TCRdb recomputed calls from the PCR reads with MiXCR, one row per CDR3 protein. The profile shows approximately 170,000 distinct CDR3 sequences, roughly 11% of them singletons. The input for sequencing was PBMCs, taken before TCRalphabeta/CD19-depleted stem cell transplant. These receptors all stem from a boy aged 2-9 years with acute myeloid leukemia, due to receive a stem cell transplant.

This clonotype has only a few counts. The V call is TRBV9, the J call TRBJ2-7, with 9 bases identical to TRBD2. The CDR3 has 16 amino acids. Losses at the gene ends were 4 bases for V and 3 bases for J; bases not matched to a gene: 11. Germline lookup yields CDR1 SGDLS and CDR2 YYNGEE. In nucleotides, the CDR3 is TGTGCCAGCAGCCGAGGGGCTAGCGGGGCCATCTACGAGCAGTACTTC. Translated, it gives CASSRGASGAIYEQYF.

Points on this clonotype: This may be a read error, as it is one base from a much larger clone. This chain uses TRBV7-9 with TRBJ2-3; no definite D call. Germline V gives CDR1 SEHNR, CDR2 FQNEAQ (reference sequence). CDR3 length equals 13 residues. CDR3 protein: CASSLGETDTQDF. DNA for the CDR3: TGTGCCAGCAGCTTAGGGGAAACAGATACGCAGGATTTT. Complete variable domain (other parts from reference TRBV7-9 and TRBJ2-3): DTGVSQNPRHKITKRGQNVTFRCDPISEHNRLYWYRQTLGQGPEFLTYFQNEAQLEKSRLLSDRFSAERPKGSFSTLEIQRTEQGDSAMYLCASSLGETDTQDFGPGTRLTVL.

There are many counts of this clonotype. The chain has TRBV28 and TRBJ2-5, with TRBD2 matching 8 bases. The CDR3 is 16 amino acids. V shed 6 bases and J 4 bases; nucleotides not matched to a gene: 13. Germline V gene sequence: CDR1 MDHEN, CDR2 SYDVKM. Written as DNA, the CDR3 is TGTGCCAGCAGGGGCTGGCCGGGAGGGCCGGGAGAGACCCAGTACTTC. Protein product: CASRGWPGGPGETQYF.

This clonotype has a count of ten or more. The rearrangement uses TRBV7-9 and TRBJ2-5; 11 bases fit TRBD1. The CDR3 has 16 amino acids. CDR1 is SEHNR and CDR2 is FQNEAQ in the germline V gene (reference sequence). V lost 4 bases, J lost 4 bases, and 8 bases stayed unmatched. The CDR3, as DNA: TGTGCCAGCAGCTCGTCGGACAGGGGGCCGGTAGAGACCCAGTACTTC. Translating gives CASSSSDRGPVETQYF. The full variable domain, its missing parts supplied by reference TRBV7-9 and TRBJ2-5, is DTGVSQNPRHKITKRGQNVTFRCDPISEHNRLYWYRQTLGQGPEFLTYFQNEAQLEKSRLLSDRFSAERPKGSFSTLEIQRTEQGDSAMYLCASSSSDRGPVETQYFGPGTRLLVL.

A remark on this clonotype: This may stem from a read error, because a much larger clone lies one nucleotide away. The V call is TRBV11-2, the J call TRBJ2-5; tentative D call: TRBD2 (6 bases). CDR1 and CDR2 (germline): SGHAT, FQNNGV. This CDR3 has 12 residues. CDR3 protein: CASSLDGGTQSF. The CDR3 bases are TGTGCCAGCAGCTTAGATGGAGGGACCCAGTCCTTC.

This chain uses TRBV18 with TRBJ2-2; D is uncertain. CDR3 length: 11 amino acids. Trimming cost V 2 bases and J 7 bases, with 2 bases left between them. Germline CDR1 is KGHSH and CDR2 is LQKENI. Written as DNA, the CDR3 is TGTGCCAGCTCACCAATCGGGGAGCTGTTTTTT. This sequence encodes CASSPIGELFF.

V gene TRBV19 combines with J gene TRBJ2-1; 14 bases fit TRBD2. V shed 5 bases, J shed 6 bases, and the junction held 6 bases outside the gene matches. The CDR3 extends over 16 amino acids. The V gene's germline CDR1 is LNHDA and CDR2 SQIVND (reference sequence). The CDR3 is CASSRPGTSGSNEQFF. The CDR3 region has the DNA TGTGCCAGTAGTCGACCAGGGACTAGCGGGAGCAATGAGCAGTTCTTC.

This clonotype was recorded many times. The chain is built from TRBV29-1 and TRBJ2-3; D is unclear. Trimming pared 6 bases from V and 1 base from J, leaving 23 bases between. The CDR3 loop spans 17 amino acids. The germline CDR1 and CDR2 sequences are SQVTM and ANQGSEA. CDR3 DNA sequence: TGCAGCGTGGATTCCGGGCCCCATCAGGCGGGCACAGATACGCAGTATTTT. This translates into CSVDSGPHQAGTDTQYF.

The sample holds many counts of this clonotype. The V and J genes are TRBV24-1 and TRBJ2-1; tentative D call: TRBD1 (6 bases). V lost 4 bases to trimming and J lost 8 bases, with 11 bases between them. The CDR3 runs 13 residues. The germline V gene encodes CDR1 KGHDR and CDR2 SFDVKD. The CDR3: CATSEGATDEQFF. The CDR3 coding sequence is TGTGCCACCAGTGAGGGGGCCACGGATGAGCAGTTCTTC.

At least ten counts were recorded for this clonotype. V is TRBV27 and J is TRBJ2-7; D perhaps matches TRBD1 (6 bases). The CDR3 has 14 residues. The germline gives CDR1 MNHEY, CDR2 SMNVEV (reference sequence). V was pared by 5 bases and J by 4 bases, with 15 bases between. The chain's CDR3 is CASSPTGTLYEQYF. As DNA, the CDR3 is TGTGCCAGCAGTCCAACCGGGACACTTTACGAGCAGTACTTC.

Turning to this clonotype: A read error may account for a junction end that differs from germline. The chain is built from TRBV20-1 and TRBJ2-1, with TRBD2 matching over 9 bases. This CDR3 contains 19 residues. Per the germline V gene, CDR1 is DFQATT and CDR2 is SNEGSKA (reference sequence). CDR3 coding DNA: TGCAGGGCTAGGGCGAATCTAGCGGGAAGTTCCTCCAGACGGGGTGAGCAGTTCTTC. Translated, it gives CRARANLAGSSSRRGEQFF.

This clonotype was observed at least ten times. The rearrangement joins TRBV20-1 to TRBJ2-1; 9 nucleotides agree with TRBD1. The CDR3 is 16 residues long. Trimming at V came to 1 base and at J to 6 bases, leaving 10 bases not matched to a gene. The V gene's germline CDR1 is DFQATT and CDR2 SNEGSKA (reference sequence). CDR3 amino acids: CSARGNTGGRFNEQFF. The CDR3 DNA is TGCAGTGCTAGAGGGAATACAGGGGGCCGGTTCAATGAGCAGTTCTTC.